The 11 T cell receptor beta chains presented below share a single source sample, sequenced in a study of shared T cell receptors in the human thymus. The table came from immunoSEQ multiplex PCR; TCRdb's copy has only in-frame clones and leaves some out. The data hold 720,000 or so clones, with approximately 85% observed a single time. The same data also contributed to another study, on human thymus T cells.

The sample comprised thymocytes. These receptors originate from a girl under two years old with a congenital heart defect.

This sequence joins TRBV19 and TRBJ1-1; 8 nucleotides line up with TRBD1. Trimming took 7 bases from V and 11 from J; bases not matched to a gene: 18. Germline V lookup: CDR1 LNHDA, CDR2 SQIVND (reference sequence). The CDR3 is made up of 15 amino acids. This chain's CDR3 is CASTNCIGQGGEAFF. CDR3 nucleotides: TGTGCCAGTACCAATTGCATAGGACAGGGTGGGGAGGCTTTCTTT.

The gene calls are TRBV4-1 and TRBJ2-5; TRBD2 aligns across 16 bases. CDR3 size: 20 residues. Per germline, CDR1 MGHRA and CDR2 YSYEKL. V shed 1 base and J 5 bases; nucleotides not matched to a gene: 13. Written as DNA, the CDR3 is TGCGCCAGCAGCCAAGTACCGGCCGGGACTAGCGGGGGGGAGGGGGAGACCCAGTACTTC. Its protein product is CASSQVPAGTSGGEGETQYF.

The CDR3 region is CASSHSGVSYEQYF. CDR3 nucleotide sequence: TGTGCCAGCAGCCATAGCGGGGTCTCCTACGAGCAGTACTTC. The chain joins TRBV11-2 to TRBJ2-7; TRBD2 matches at 8 bases. Germline CDR1 SGHAT, CDR2 FQNNGV. The trim removed 5 bases at V and 0 bases at J, leaving 3 bases unmatched. The CDR3 extends over 14 amino acids.

The V and J genes are TRBV19 and TRBJ1-1; weak D call: TRBD1 (5 bases). Germline CDR1 is LNHDA and CDR2 is SQIVND (reference sequence). Trimming left V 6 bases short and J 3 bases short, with 20 bases between. This CDR3 spans 16 amino acids. CDR3 nucleotide sequence: TGTGCCAGTAGCCAATGGAAGGCCAGGGAGGACACTGAAGCTTTCTTT. Translated: CASSQWKAREDTEAFF.

V usage is TRBV30 and J usage is TRBJ1-2; D is perhaps TRBD1 (5 bases). The CDR3 covers 15 residues. Germline lookup yields CDR1 GTSNPN and CDR2 SVGIG (reference sequence). V lost 8 bases, J lost 4 bases, and 23 bases lay in between. CDR3 sequence reads: CAGQGLGAQTYGYTF. The CDR3 DNA reads TGTGCCGGCCAAGGGCTAGGGGCGCAAACCTATGGCTACACCTTC.

CDR3 protein: CASRNRGPGSEAFF. In DNA form, the CDR3 reads TGTGCCAGTCGGAACAGGGGTCCCGGTAGTGAAGCTTTCTTT. The rearrangement uses TRBV6-1 and TRBJ1-1, with TRBD1 identical over 7 bases. J was trimmed by 7 bases and V by 9 bases; bases with no gene match: 14. Germline CDR1 reads MNHNS; CDR2 reads SASEGT. CDR3 length: 14 amino acids.

The chain has TRBV5-1 and TRBJ1-2, with 9 bases that match TRBD1. The CDR3 loop spans 13 amino acids. The V segment lost 8 bases and the J segment 6 bases; nucleotides outside the gene matches: 8. Germline values: CDR1 SGHRS, CDR2 YFSETQ. CDR3 in amino acids: CASKGQGKDGYTF. The CDR3 region has the DNA TGCGCCAGTAAGGGACAGGGTAAAGATGGCTACACCTTC. The full variable domain, rest sourced from reference TRBV5-1 and TRBJ1-2, is KAGVTQTPRYLIKTRGQQVTLSCSPISGHRSVSWYQQTPGQGLQFLFEYFSETQRNKGNFPGRFSGRQFSNSRSEMNVSTLELGDSALYLCASKGQGKDGYTFGSGTRLTVV.

The V and J genes are TRBV6-1 and TRBJ1-5; D not certain. Trimming stripped 4 bases from V and 0 bases from J, with 7 bases between. This CDR3 has 14 residues. The germline CDR1 and CDR2 sequences are MNHNS and SASEGT. Here the CDR3 reads CASSGVYSNQPQHF. In DNA form, the CDR3 reads TGTGCCAGCAGTGGTGTGTATAGCAATCAGCCCCAGCATTTT.

The genes are TRBV5-8 and TRBJ1-2; no clear D gene. The CDR3 length is 12 residues. Trimming removed 4 bases from V and 8 bases from J, with 12 bases in between. Germline CDR1 and CDR2: SGHTS and YDEGEE. The CDR3 protein is CASSLLRGGYTF. The CDR3 nucleotides are TGTGCCAGCAGCCTGCTGAGAGGCGGCTACACCTTC.

In its sample, this clone was seen once. This chain joins TRBV7-2 and TRBJ1-6; 10 bases agree with TRBD1. The CDR3 totals 18 residues. Germline CDR1 and CDR2: SGHTA and FQGNSA. After removal of 4 bases from V and 1 base from J, the junction contained 7 bases not matched to a gene. The CDR3 spells CASSSGDRGRSYNSPLHF. As DNA, the CDR3 is TGTGCCAGCAGCTCGGGGGACAGGGGACGGTCCTATAATTCACCCCTCCACTTT. The complete variable domain, with remaining parts taken from reference TRBV7-2 and TRBJ1-6, reads GAGVSQSPSNKVTEKGKDVELRCDPISGHTALYWYRQSLGQGLEFLIYFQGNSAPDKSGLPSDRFSAERTGGSVSTLTIQRTQQEDSAVYLCASSSGDRGRSYNSPLHFGNGTRLTVT.

CDR3 protein: CASSEPRFTHQPQHF. For the CDR3, the DNA is TGCGCCAGCAGTGAGCCCAGGTTCACCCATCAGCCCCAGCATTTT. The V call is TRBV10-2, the J call TRBJ1-5; D is unresolved. Germline V gives CDR1 WSHSY, CDR2 SAAADI. Trimming took 2 bases from V and 5 from J, leaving 13 bases between them. This CDR3 region has 15 residues.